This T cell receptor beta chain was observed in a study of CD8+ T cells in alopecia areata. Regarding treatment: oral pan-JAK inhibitor, 5-10 mg twice daily. The V gene's germline CDR1 is SQVTM and CDR2 ANQGSEA. The CDR3 has 14 residues. V was shortened by 5 bases and J by 0 bases, with 11 bases between the two germline ends. Investigators isolated RNA and reverse transcribed it into cDNA to act as the sequencing template. Assay: immunoSEQ multiplex PCR; the TCRdb copy retains only in-frame clones and omits some. Of 200,000 to 250,000 clones in the sample, 50% to 75% were seen once. The origin of this receptor is a human donor with alopecia areata. This chain links TRBV29-1 with TRBJ2-4, with D perhaps being TRBD1 or TRBD2 (5 bases each). Sample: CD4+ T cells sorted from blood, taken at week 4, from a patient treated with tofacitinib. DNA for the CDR3: TGCAGCGTTTCAGAGGGGTCAGCCAAAAACATTCAGTACTTC. Protein sequence: CSVSEGSAKNIQYF.